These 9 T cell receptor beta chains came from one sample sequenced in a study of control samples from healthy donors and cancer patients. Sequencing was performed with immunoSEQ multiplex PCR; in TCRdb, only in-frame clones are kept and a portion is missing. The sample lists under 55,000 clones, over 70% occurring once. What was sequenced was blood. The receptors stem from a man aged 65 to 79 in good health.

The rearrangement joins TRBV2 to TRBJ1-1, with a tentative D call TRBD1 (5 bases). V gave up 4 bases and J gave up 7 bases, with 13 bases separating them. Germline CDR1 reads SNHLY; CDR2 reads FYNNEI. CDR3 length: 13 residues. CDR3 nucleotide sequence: TGTGCCAGCAGTGTGGAGGGGCCCCTTGAAGCTTTCTTT. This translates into CASSVEGPLEAFF.

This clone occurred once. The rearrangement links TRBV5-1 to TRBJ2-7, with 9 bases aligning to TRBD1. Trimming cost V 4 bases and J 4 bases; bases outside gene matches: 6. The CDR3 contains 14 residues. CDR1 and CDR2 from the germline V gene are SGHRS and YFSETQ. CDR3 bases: TGCGCCAGCAGCCCCGGGACAGGGCCGTACGAGCAGTACTTC. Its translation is CASSPGTGPYEQYF.

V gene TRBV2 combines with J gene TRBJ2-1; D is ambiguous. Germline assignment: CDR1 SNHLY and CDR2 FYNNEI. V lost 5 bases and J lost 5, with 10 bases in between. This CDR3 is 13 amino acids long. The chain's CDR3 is CASSYRPDNEQFF. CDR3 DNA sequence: TGTGCCAGCAGTTACAGACCAGACAATGAGCAGTTCTTC.

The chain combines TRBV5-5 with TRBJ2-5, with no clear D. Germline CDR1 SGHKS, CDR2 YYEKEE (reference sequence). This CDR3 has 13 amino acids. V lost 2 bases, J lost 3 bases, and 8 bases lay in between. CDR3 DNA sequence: TGTGCCAGCAGCTTCACAGATAAAGAGACCCAGTACTTC. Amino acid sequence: CASSFTDKETQYF.

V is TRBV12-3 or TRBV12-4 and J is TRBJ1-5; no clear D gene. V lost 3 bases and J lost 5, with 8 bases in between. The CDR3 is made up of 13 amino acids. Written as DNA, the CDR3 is TGTGCCAGCAGTTTTGAGGTCGATCAGCCCCAGCATTTT. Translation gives CASSFEVDQPQHF.

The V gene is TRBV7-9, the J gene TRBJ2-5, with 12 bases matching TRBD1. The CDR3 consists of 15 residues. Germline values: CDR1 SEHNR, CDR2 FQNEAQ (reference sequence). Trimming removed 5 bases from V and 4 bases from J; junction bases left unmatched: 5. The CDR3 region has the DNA TGTGCCAGCAGCCCCAGGGACAGGGGGCGAGAGACCCAGTACTTC. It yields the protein CASSPRDRGRETQYF.

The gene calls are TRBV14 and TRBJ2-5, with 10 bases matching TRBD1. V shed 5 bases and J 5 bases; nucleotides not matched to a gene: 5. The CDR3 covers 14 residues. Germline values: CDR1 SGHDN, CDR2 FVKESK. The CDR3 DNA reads TGTGCCAGCAGCGGGGACAGGGGCGTCGAGACCCAGTACTTC. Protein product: CASSGDRGVETQYF.

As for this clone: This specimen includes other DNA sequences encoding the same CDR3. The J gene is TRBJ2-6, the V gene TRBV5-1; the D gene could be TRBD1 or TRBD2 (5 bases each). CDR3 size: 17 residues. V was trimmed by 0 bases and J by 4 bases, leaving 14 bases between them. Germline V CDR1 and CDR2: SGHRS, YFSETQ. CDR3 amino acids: CASSLVGGREGANVLTF. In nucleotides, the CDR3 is TGCGCCAGCAGCTTGGTTGGGGGTCGGGAAGGGGCCAACGTCCTGACTTTC.

CDR3 in amino acids: CASSQNLETQYF. The CDR3 bases are TGTGCCAGCAGCCAAAACCTGGAGACCCAGTACTTC. This sequence joins TRBV7-9 and TRBJ2-5; D gene unclear. CDR1 is SEHNR, CDR2 FQNEAQ, per germline (reference sequence). The CDR3 is 12 amino acids. Trimming removed 5 bases at V and 5 bases at J, with 9 bases between. The full variable domain, rest sourced from reference TRBV7-9 and TRBJ2-5, is DTGVSQNPRHKITKRGQNVTFRCDPISEHNRLYWYRQTLGQGPEFLTYFQNEAQLEKSRLLSDRFSAERPKGSFSTLEIQRTEQGDSAMYLCASSQNLETQYFGPGTRLLVL.